This TCR beta chain was sequenced in a study of blood T cells in healthy people across ages. Overall study findings and caveats: The recorded TCR beta diversity per million T cells decreased in a roughly linear manner with age. Diversity was higher, and naive CD4+ cells more numerous, in long-lived donors than in aged donors.

Primers used in a second PCR of roughly 7 to 12 cycles were a sample-barcoded 5' primer and a J-beta primer mix. Each cDNA molecule carried a tag from a template-switch adaptor that contained 12 random nucleotides. One entry per CDR3 protein, called by TCRdb with MiXCR from the 5' RACE reads. The table lists approximately 670,000 distinct CDR3 sequences, 40% to 50% of them singletons. Comments on this clonotype: The antigen is not known.

Each sample used at least 6 million PBMCs. The V end lost 1 base, the J end lost 10 bases, and 9 bases lay between the germline ends. Germline CDR1 and CDR2: SGHRS and YFSETQ. This CDR3 contains 12 residues. Sequencing was done on a sample of blood. This chain joins TRBV5-1 and TRBJ2-1, with D possibly matching TRBD2 (6 bases). The receptor comes from a man older than 75 in good health. The CDR3 here is CASSLRGWEQFF. The CDR3 DNA reads as TGCGCCAGCAGCTTGCGGGGGTGGGAGCAGTTCTTC.